This T cell receptor beta chain appears in the sequencing data of a study of OX40 agonist ivuxolimab in advanced cancers. The CDR3 has 17 residues. V was shortened by 6 bases and J by 6 bases, with 26 bases between the two germline ends. Germline V CDR1 and CDR2: MNHEY, SMNVEV (reference sequence). Here immunoSEQ multiplex PCR was the method, and the copy in TCRdb shows in-frame clones only, minus some. The data contain roughly 100,000 clones, approximately 90% of them singletons. This clone was detected once. The study sampled blood at baseline, cycle 4 day 1, and cycle 7 day 1. The sample in question was CD4+ or CD8+ T cells sorted from blood, obtained in a trial of the OX40 agonist ivuxolimab. The sequence came from an adult with an advanced solid tumor such as melanoma, head and neck, liver or kidney cancer. The chain has TRBV27 and TRBJ1-1, with D uncertain. The CDR3: CASRKTGRIKKGAEAFF. DNA for the CDR3: TGTGCCAGCAGGAAGACGGGCCGAATCAAAAAGGGCGCTGAAGCTTTCTTT.